The 6 T cell receptor beta chains reported below all come from one sample, sequenced in a study of shared clonotypes between healthy human individuals (dated by TCRdb to 2018 to 2021). Libraries came from the immunoSEQ multiplex PCR assay. TCRdb limited this immuneACCESS table to in-frame rearrangements with V and J called. A share of clones is missing; checked studies link under half to unresolved V genes, and the rest is unexplained. A total of roughly 720,000 clones appear in this sample, 90% of them only once. The top ten clones comprise about 34% of the sample. Sequencing used memory CD8+ T cells from PBMCs. The label giving this sample's cell subset or site can be read as: CD45RO+ cells pooled with CCR7-negative TemRA cells. The origin of the receptors is a man aged 18 to 29 in good health. Some clones in this sample may be carry-over from other donors' samples.

The chain joins TRBV29-1 to TRBJ2-7, with TRBD2 as a possible D gene (7 bases). This CDR3 is built from 15 residues. The germline V and J ends were trimmed by 0 bases and 2 bases, with 14 bases remaining between them. CDR1 and CDR2 (germline): SQVTM, ANQGSEA. This CDR3 reads CSVEDGGALPYEQYF. CDR3 in DNA: TGCAGCGTTGAAGATGGGGGGGCTCTCCCCTACGAGCAGTACTTC.

In this sample, this clone turned up once. The chain is built from TRBV19 and TRBJ2-7; D is possibly TRBD2 (5 bases). This CDR3 contains 15 residues. V shed 1 base and J shed 0 bases, with 10 bases lying between them. Germline V lookup: CDR1 LNHDA, CDR2 SQIVND (reference sequence). The CDR3 region is CASSIGGYLSYEQYF. In nucleotides, the CDR3 is TGTGCCAGTAGTATAGGAGGGTACCTCTCCTACGAGCAGTACTTC.

This clone was observed a few times. The J gene is TRBJ2-7, the V gene TRBV5-1, with D possibly being TRBD1 or TRBD2 (5 bases each). The CDR3 runs to 13 residues. Trimming left V 1 base short and J 5 bases short, with 10 bases between. Per germline, CDR1 SGHRS and CDR2 YFSETQ. CDR3 sequence: CASSLTSGHEQYF. DNA of the CDR3: TGCGCCAGCAGCTTGACCTCGGGGCACGAGCAGTACTTC.

As concerns this clone: Additional DNA sequences in this sample encode the identical CDR3. The chain is built from TRBV28 and TRBJ2-2; D is uncertain. The CDR3 loop spans 11 amino acids. Trimming removed 3 bases from V and 6 bases from J, with 2 bases in between. Germline values: CDR1 MDHEN, CDR2 SYDVKM. The CDR3 spells CASSLPGELFF. The CDR3 region has the DNA TGTGCCAGCAGTTTGCCCGGGGAGCTGTTTTTT.

V usage is TRBV21-1 and J usage is TRBJ2-7; the table's D call, TRBD1, was not checked against the DNA. TRBV21-1 is noted as a pseudogene. The length of the CDR3 is 11 residues. CDR3 DNA sequence: TGTGCCAGCAGCAAAGCGGCCGAGCAGTACTTC. Translating gives CASSKAAEQYF.

This clone was picked up a small number of times. The chain combines TRBV19 with TRBJ1-1, with 10 bases that match TRBD1. Germline V lookup: CDR1 LNHDA, CDR2 SQIVND (reference sequence). This CDR3 comprises 14 residues. V shed 9 bases, J shed 6 bases, and the junction held 10 bases outside the gene matches. This chain's CDR3 is CASLQRGTGAEAFF. In nucleotides, the CDR3 is TGTGCCAGCCTCCAGAGGGGGACAGGGGCTGAAGCTTTCTTT.